A single T cell receptor (beta chain) is shown here with its context. Per the germline V gene, CDR1 is PRHDT and CDR2 is FYEKMQ (reference sequence). The CDR3 sequence is 15 residues long. The V gene lost 5 bases and the J gene lost 6 bases, with 19 bases spanning the gap. This specimen belongs to a study of technical replicates of blood from a handful of donors. TCRdb's copy holds only in-frame clones and misses some; the assay was immunoSEQ multiplex PCR. The sample has around 80,000 clones, approximately 98% seen once. The V and J genes are TRBV13 and TRBJ1-2; D is uncertain. The origin of this receptor is a human donor in good health. Material for sequencing was T cells isolated from PBMCs. CDR3 sequence: CASSLDPPGWDGYTF. DNA for the CDR3: TGTGCCAGCAGCCTTGATCCCCCCGGGTGGGATGGCTACACCTTC.